This T cell receptor (beta chain) was observed in a study of blood T cell repertoires in COVID-19. Study context: Acute and convalescent COVID-19 samples came from the United States, Italy and Spain. T cells, B-cell-depleted T cells, or PBMCs supplied cDNA or gDNA.

In the original analysis: Reference gene primer amplification yielded estimated nucleated cell counts. Here immunoSEQ multiplex PCR was the method, and the copy in TCRdb shows in-frame clones only, minus some. That table supplies the V and J calls and clone size; D and trimming were determined from the DNA. Here the sample spans approximately 90,000 clones, roughly nine tenths being singletons. The clonotype comes from a man between 50 and 59 years old with acute or convalescent COVID-19. Sequencing was done on a sample of peripheral blood.

The CDR3 region is CSAQSGETQYF. CDR3 nucleotide sequence: TGCAGTGCCCAGTCGGGGGAGACCCAGTACTTC. The rearrangement links TRBV20-1 to TRBJ2-5; D is possibly TRBD2 (5 bases). This CDR3 has 11 amino acids. V was pared by 6 bases and J by 5 bases, with 10 bases between. Germline CDR1 is DFQATT and CDR2 is SNEGSKA (reference sequence).